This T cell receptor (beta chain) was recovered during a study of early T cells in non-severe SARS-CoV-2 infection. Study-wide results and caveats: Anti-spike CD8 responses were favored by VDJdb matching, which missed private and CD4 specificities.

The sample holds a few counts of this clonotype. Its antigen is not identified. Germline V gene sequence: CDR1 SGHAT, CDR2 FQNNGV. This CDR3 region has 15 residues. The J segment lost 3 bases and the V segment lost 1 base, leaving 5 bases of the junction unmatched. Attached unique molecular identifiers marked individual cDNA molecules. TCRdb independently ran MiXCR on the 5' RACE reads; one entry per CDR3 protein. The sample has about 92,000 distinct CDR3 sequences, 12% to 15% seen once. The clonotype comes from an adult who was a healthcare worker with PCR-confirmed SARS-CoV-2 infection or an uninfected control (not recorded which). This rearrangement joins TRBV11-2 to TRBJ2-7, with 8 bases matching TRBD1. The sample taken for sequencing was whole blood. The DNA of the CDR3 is TGTGCCAGCAGCTTAGTCGACAGGGGATACTACGAGCAGTACTTC. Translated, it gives CASSLVDRGYYEQYF.